The present TCR beta chain was sequenced within a study of blood T cell repertoires in COVID-19. About the research overall: Samples taken during acute and convalescent COVID-19 were collected in the United States, Italy and Spain.

This CDR3 region has 17 residues. Per germline, CDR1 SEHNR and CDR2 FQNEAQ (reference sequence). V dropped 5 bases and J dropped 4; count of bases not matched to a gene: 10. Original processing notes: The assay estimated nucleated cells by amplifying reference gene primers. Some clones are missing from TCRdb's copy, which holds only in-frame ones; the method was immunoSEQ multiplex PCR. That table supplies the V and J calls and clone size; D and trimming were determined from the DNA. The repertoire holds about 51,000 clones, with approximately 85% as singletons. The gene calls are TRBV7-9 and TRBJ2-3, with 12 bases lining up with TRBD2. The receptor was derived from a human donor with acute or convalescent COVID-19. The donor label of this sample is uncertain. The sequenced sample consisted of peripheral blood. This CDR3 is CASSSGLAGLGADTQYF. The CDR3 DNA is TGTGCCAGCAGCAGCGGACTAGCGGGGTTAGGGGCAGATACGCAGTATTTT.